A single sample is the source of the 15 T cell receptor beta chains below, sequenced in a study of T-cell reconstitution after alpha-beta-depleted transplantation in children. Using unique molecular identifiers, the investigators prepared the TCRbeta library. From the PCR reads, TCRdb called clonotypes with MiXCR, one entry per CDR3 protein. Here the sample spans 90,000 to 100,000 distinct CDR3 sequences, 23% being singletons. The sequenced sample was PBMCs, obtained before TCRalphabeta/CD19-depleted stem cell transplant. These receptor sequences come from a boy between 2 and 10 years old with acute lymphoblastic leukemia, due to receive a stem cell transplant.

V and J are TRBV7-3 and TRBJ2-1; a possible D gene is TRBD1 (5 bases). Germline V gene sequence: CDR1 SGHTA, CDR2 FQGTGA. With 3 bases removed from V and 10 bases from J, the gap between germline ends came to 10 bases. The CDR3 runs to 12 residues. This CDR3 is CASSFAGNEQFF. CDR3 nucleotide sequence: TGTGCCAGCAGCTTCGCAGGGAACGAGCAGTTCTTC. Combining the CDR3 with reference TRBV7-3 and TRBJ2-1 gives the whole variable domain GAGVSQTPSNKVTEKGKYVELRCDPISGHTALYWYRQSLGQGPEFLIYFQGTGAADDSGLPNDRFFAVRPEGSVSTLKIQRTERGDSAVYLCASSFAGNEQFFGPGTRLTVL.

This clonotype showed up just a few times. The chain combines TRBV5-1 with TRBJ2-7, with D tentatively TRBD1 (6 bases). Trimming pared 2 bases from V and 2 bases from J, leaving 14 bases between. CDR1 and CDR2 from the germline V gene are SGHRS and YFSETQ. This CDR3 is 15 amino acids long. The CDR3 DNA follows: TGCGCCAGCAGCTTAAAACGGGACACCACCTACGAGCAGTACTTC. It encodes CASSLKRDTTYEQYF.

In its sample, this clonotype was seen once. CDR3 region: CASSQYSGTGGETQYF. The CDR3 nucleotides read TGTGCCAGCAGCCAATATTCCGGGACAGGGGGTGAGACCCAGTACTTC. This rearrangement joins TRBV4-2 to TRBJ2-5; 11 bases are shared with TRBD1. The CDR3 has 16 amino acids. The V segment lost 2 bases and the J segment 5 bases; nucleotides outside the gene matches: 7. CDR1 is LGHNA and CDR2 is YNFKEQ in the germline V gene.

In this sample, this clonotype turned up once. The chain carries TRBV5-6 and TRBJ2-5; D may match TRBD1 or TRBD2 (6 bases each). The germline CDR1 and CDR2 sequences are SGHDT and YYEEEE. This CDR3 is built from 15 residues. Trimming left V 6 bases short and J 7 bases short, with 22 bases between. This CDR3 is CASINGRGGAGTQYF. For the CDR3, the DNA is TGTGCCAGCATCAACGGCAGGGGCGGGGCGGGGACCCAGTACTTC.

This clonotype showed up just a few times. The chain joins TRBV5-1 to TRBJ2-3; either TRBD1 or TRBD2 may fit D (5 bases each). CDR1 is SGHRS and CDR2 is YFSETQ in the germline V gene. This CDR3 has 14 amino acids. The germline V and J ends were trimmed by 3 bases and 4 bases, with 12 bases remaining between them. The CDR3 nucleotides are TGCGCCAGCAGCTGGGACCCCAACCCAGATACGCAGTATTTT. The encoded protein is CASSWDPNPDTQYF.

The rearrangement uses TRBV3-1 and TRBJ2-7, with no clear D. This CDR3 has 13 residues. Trimming cost V 1 base and J 1 base, with 5 bases left between them. The germline V gene has CDR1 LGHDT and CDR2 YNNKEL (reference sequence). CDR3 loop: CASSQVTSYEQYF. The CDR3 DNA reads TGTGCCAGCAGCCAAGTAACGTCCTACGAGCAGTACTTC.

This clonotype showed up just a few times. The chain uses TRBV14 and TRBJ2-1; 10 nucleotides agree with TRBD2. CDR1 and CDR2 (germline): SGHDN, FVKESK. CDR3 length equals 17 residues. J was trimmed by 4 bases and V by 5 bases; bases with no gene match: 11. Here the CDR3 reads CASSTATGAGGYNEQFF. The CDR3 nucleotides read TGTGCCAGCAGCACCGCGACCGGAGCGGGAGGGTACAATGAGCAGTTCTTC.

This chain connects TRBV28 to TRBJ2-1; 8 bases fit TRBD1. The CDR3 length is 15 residues. The germline gives CDR1 MDHEN, CDR2 SYDVKM. The ends lost 7 bases at V and 10 bases at J; junction bases unmatched: 15. The CDR3 loop reads CASTRTGRLQWEQFF. The CDR3 region has the DNA TGTGCCAGCACCCGGACAGGGAGATTACAATGGGAGCAGTTCTTC.

This clonotype was counted only a few times. This chain connects TRBV3-1 to TRBJ2-7; possibly TRBD2 for D (6 bases). Trimming removed 4 bases at V and 9 bases at J, with 13 bases between. Germline CDR1 LGHDT, CDR2 YNNKEL (reference sequence). This CDR3 region has 12 residues. The CDR3 sequence is CASSLGGVGQYF. CDR3 nucleotides: TGTGCCAGCAGCCTCGGAGGGGTCGGGCAGTACTTC.

This sequence joins TRBV15 and TRBJ2-1; no definite D call. CDR3 size: 15 residues. Germline loops: CDR1 LNHNV, CDR2 YYDKDF (reference sequence). Deletions cut 0 bases from V and 2 bases from J, with 8 bases between. The CDR3 is CATSRDTLPYNEQFF. CDR3 in DNA: TGTGCCACCAGCAGAGACACCTTACCCTACAATGAGCAGTTCTTC.

In this sample, this clonotype turned up a few times. The chain links TRBV10-3 to TRBJ2-1; 9 bases are shared with TRBD1. Germline CDR1 ENHRY, CDR2 SYGVKD. This CDR3 contains 15 residues. With 6 bases clipped from V and 3 bases from J, the junction kept 6 bases outside the gene matches. The CDR3 region is CAIRDPGQGYNEQFF. The CDR3 DNA sequence: TGTGCCATCAGGGATCCGGGACAGGGCTACAATGAGCAGTTCTTC.

This chain connects TRBV11-2 to TRBJ2-7, with a possible D match to TRBD1 (5 bases). This CDR3 is 14 amino acids long. V gave up 5 bases and J gave up 2 bases, with 13 bases separating them. Germline V gene sequence: CDR1 SGHAT, CDR2 FQNNGV. The CDR3 DNA is TGTGCCAGCAGCCTGACGCGGACAACCTACGAGCAGTACTTC. Encoded protein: CASSLTRTTYEQYF.

This clonotype was seen ten or more times. V is TRBV7-4 and J is TRBJ2-5; possibly TRBD2 for D (5 bases). The CDR3 runs 16 residues. Germline CDR1 and CDR2: SGHVT and SQSDAQ. The V end was cut by 2 bases, the J end by 1 base, with 14 bases between. The CDR3 reads CASSLMAGPLQETQYF. In nucleotides, the CDR3 is TGTGCCAGCAGCTTAATGGCGGGCCCACTCCAAGAGACCCAGTACTTC. Full variable domain (rest looked up from reference TRBV7-4 and TRBJ2-5): GAGVSQSPRYKVAKRGRDVALRCDSISGHVTLYWYRQTLGQGSEVLTYSQSDAQRDKSGRPSGRFSAERPERSVSTLKIQRTEQGDSAVYLCASSLMAGPLQETQYFGPGTRLLVL.

This clonotype was counted ten times or more. This chain connects TRBV5-1 to TRBJ1-1; D unresolved. Germline V gives CDR1 SGHRS, CDR2 YFSETQ. This CDR3 has 13 amino acids. Trimming took off 2 bases at V and 4 bases at J, with 9 bases between the two ends. CDR3 protein: CASSFRTGTEAFF. The CDR3 region has the DNA TGCGCCAGCAGCTTTCGGACCGGCACTGAAGCTTTCTTT. The complete variable domain, with remaining parts taken from reference TRBV5-1 and TRBJ1-1, reads KAGVTQTPRYLIKTRGQQVTLSCSPISGHRSVSWYQQTPGQGLQFLFEYFSETQRNKGNFPGRFSGRQFSNSRSEMNVSTLELGDSALYLCASSFRTGTEAFFGQGTRLTVV.

The chain employs TRBV28 and TRBJ1-1, with 11 bases matching TRBD1. Germline CDR1 MDHEN, CDR2 SYDVKM. The trim removed 2 bases at V and 3 bases at J, leaving 5 bases unmatched. The CDR3 is 16 residues long. CDR3 sequence: CASSLRAGQGDTEAFF. In nucleotides, the CDR3 is TGTGCCAGCAGTTTAAGGGCGGGACAGGGGGACACTGAAGCTTTCTTT.